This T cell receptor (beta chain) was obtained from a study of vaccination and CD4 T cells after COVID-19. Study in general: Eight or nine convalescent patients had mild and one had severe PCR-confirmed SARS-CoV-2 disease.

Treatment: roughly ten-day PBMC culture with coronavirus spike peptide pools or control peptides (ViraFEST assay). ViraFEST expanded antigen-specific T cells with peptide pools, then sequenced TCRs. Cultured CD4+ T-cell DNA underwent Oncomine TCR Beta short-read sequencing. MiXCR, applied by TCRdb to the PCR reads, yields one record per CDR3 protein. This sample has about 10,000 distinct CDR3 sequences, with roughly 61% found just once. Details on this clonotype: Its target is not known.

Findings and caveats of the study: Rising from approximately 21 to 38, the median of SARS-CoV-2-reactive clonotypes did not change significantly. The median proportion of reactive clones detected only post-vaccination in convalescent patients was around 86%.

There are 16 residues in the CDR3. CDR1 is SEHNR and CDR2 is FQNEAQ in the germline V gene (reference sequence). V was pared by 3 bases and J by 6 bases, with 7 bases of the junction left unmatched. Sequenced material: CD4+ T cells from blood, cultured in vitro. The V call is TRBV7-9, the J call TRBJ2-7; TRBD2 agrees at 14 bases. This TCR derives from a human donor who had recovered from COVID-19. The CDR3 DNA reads TGTGCCAGCAGCTTGGATGGACTAGCGGGAGGCTGCGAGCAGTACTTC. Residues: CASSLDGLAGGCEQYF. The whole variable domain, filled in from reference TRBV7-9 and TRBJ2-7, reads DTGVSQNPRHKITKRGQNVTFRCDPISEHNRLYWYRQTLGQGPEFLTYFQNEAQLEKSRLLSDRFSAERPKGSFSTLEIQRTEQGDSAMYLCASSLDGLAGGCEQYFGPGTRLTVT.